These 18 T cell receptor beta chains came from one sample sequenced in a study of human T cells and chemical hapten exposure. This sample's time point: patch test 1, 2 weeks after DPC sensitization. Sample treatment: therapeutic diphenylcyclopropenone sensitization with weekly scalp DPC. TCRdb processed the RACE reads anew with MiXCR; each CDR3 protein has one entry. Of roughly 120,000 distinct CDR3 sequences listed, 9% to 14% are singletons. This sample comprised whole blood, obtained in connection with sensitization to the hapten diphenylcyclopropenone (DPC). All receptors derive from a woman aged 45-59 years with alopecia areata. Some clones in this sample may be carry-over from other donors' samples.

This clonotype was counted only a few times. V and J are TRBV28 and TRBJ1-3; TRBD1 matches at 7 bases. Germline lookup yields CDR1 MDHEN and CDR2 SYDVKM. The V and J ends lost 6 bases and 4 bases, in that order; junction bases with no gene match: 15. The CDR3 has 17 residues. CDR3 amino acids: CASSIKINRGMGNTIYF. The CDR3 region has the DNA TGTGCCAGCAGCATAAAAATAAACAGGGGTATGGGAAACACCATATATTTT.

The rearrangement links TRBV6-1 to TRBJ2-7; 11 bases line up with TRBD2. CDR1 and CDR2 (germline): MNHNS, SASEGT. V shed 7 bases and J 3 bases; nucleotides not matched to a gene: 5. CDR3 length equals 14 residues. The CDR3 sequence is CASTGLAAVYEQYF. The DNA of the CDR3 is TGTGCCAGCACGGGACTAGCGGCTGTCTACGAGCAGTACTTC.

The V gene is TRBV27, the J gene TRBJ2-3, with TRBD2 matching 7 bases. The CDR3 loop spans 14 amino acids. V shed 8 bases, J shed 3 bases, and the junction held 8 bases outside the gene matches. In germline, CDR1 is MNHEY, CDR2 SMNVEV (reference sequence). The CDR3 protein is CASSNGGLTDTQYF. Here the CDR3 DNA reads TGTGCCAGCTCCAACGGGGGGTTGACAGATACGCAGTATTTT.

This clonotype was detected a few times. The chain joins TRBV12-3 or TRBV12-4 to TRBJ2-1, with unresolved D. V dropped 7 bases and J dropped 4 bases, with 17 bases sitting between them. CDR3 length equals 15 residues. CDR3 in amino acids: CASKPRRNPYNEQFF. Here the CDR3 DNA reads TGTGCCAGCAAACCAAGGCGAAACCCTTACAATGAGCAGTTCTTC.

This clonotype showed up many times. The V call is TRBV20-1, the J call TRBJ2-1, with 12 bases identical to TRBD1. V dropped 0 bases and J dropped 0; count of bases not matched to a gene: 12. This CDR3 is built from 20 residues. Germline V CDR1 and CDR2: DFQATT, SNEGSKA (reference sequence). CDR3 sequence reads: CSARDDGTGGSTSSYNEQFF. CDR3 nucleotides: TGCAGTGCTAGAGATGACGGGACAGGGGGCTCAACTAGCTCCTACAATGAGCAGTTCTTC.

This clonotype was seen repeatedly, ten times or more. This sequence joins TRBV29-1 and TRBJ2-7; D is perhaps TRBD1 or TRBD2 (5 bases each). The germline V gene encodes CDR1 SQVTM and CDR2 ANQGSEA. Trimming shortened V by 4 bases and J by 3 bases, and 10 bases separated the two germline ends. The length of the CDR3 is 12 residues. For the CDR3, the DNA is TGCAGCGTTGTGGGGGAGAACTACGAGCAGTACTTC. It is translated as CSVVGENYEQYF.

This clonotype came up a few times. The rearrangement uses TRBV6-5 and TRBJ2-7, with TRBD1 identical over 8 bases. CDR1 is MNHEY, CDR2 SVGAGI, per germline. The CDR3 sequence is 17 residues long. V gave up 2 bases and J gave up 4 bases; unmatched junction bases: 13. CDR3 DNA sequence: TGTGCCAGCAGTTACACCGGACAGGGAGCTCTGAAGTACGAGCAGTACTTC. This sequence encodes CASSYTGQGALKYEQYF.

This clonotype was seen many times. V is TRBV5-1 and J is TRBJ2-7; D possibly matches TRBD1 or TRBD2 (5 bases each). The V gene's germline CDR1 is SGHRS and CDR2 YFSETQ. The ends were cut back, 4 bases at V and 2 bases at J, with 16 bases in the middle. The CDR3 loop spans 15 amino acids. The CDR3 loop reads CASSPTGTEAYEQYF. CDR3 sequence (DNA): TGCGCCAGCAGCCCTACTGGGACCGAAGCCTACGAGCAGTACTTC.

This clonotype was picked up many times. CDR3 coding DNA: TGTGCCATCAGTGCTAGGGGTGGCAATCAGCCCCAGCATTTT. It specifies CAISARGGNQPQHF. The chain recombines TRBV10-3 with TRBJ1-5; a weak D match, TRBD1 (5 bases). This CDR3 comprises 14 residues. V was pared by 4 bases and J by 2 bases, with 9 bases between. Germline-derived CDR1 and CDR2 are ENHRY and SYGVKD.

At least ten counts were recorded for this clonotype. This rearrangement joins TRBV3-1 to TRBJ2-4; a possible D gene is TRBD2 (6 bases). Per the germline V gene, CDR1 is LGHDT and CDR2 is YNNKEL (reference sequence). This CDR3 is 16 amino acids long. Trimming cost V 1 base and J 4 bases, with 14 bases left between them. CDR3 protein: CASSQGERSGKNIQYF. The CDR3 DNA reads TGTGCCAGCAGCCAAGGGGAACGTAGCGGTAAAAACATTCAGTACTTC.

This clonotype has a handful of counts. V and J are TRBV5-5 and TRBJ2-2; a possible D gene is TRBD2 (5 bases). This CDR3 has 15 amino acids. The germline gives CDR1 SGHKS, CDR2 YYEKEE (reference sequence). Trimming took 1 base from V and 4 from J, leaving 11 bases between them. The CDR3 coding sequence is TGTGCCAGCAGCTTGAGGCAGGAGGTCACCGGGGAGCTGTTTTTT. Residues: CASSLRQEVTGELFF.

The V and J genes are TRBV15 and TRBJ2-2, with D maybe TRBD2 (6 bases). Per the germline V gene, CDR1 is LNHNV and CDR2 is YYDKDF (reference sequence). The ends were cut back, 5 bases at V and 6 bases at J, with 22 bases in the middle. This CDR3 has 17 amino acids. The CDR3 coding sequence is TGTGCCACCAGCTGGGGGTCCGGGCGGAGGGCAGCCGGGGAGCTGTTTTTT. Translated, it gives CATSWGSGRRAAGELFF.

This clonotype is a singleton in its sample. At one boundary the junction diverges from the germline segment, which might be a read error. The genes are TRBV18 and TRBJ2-1, with TRBD1 as a possible D gene (6 bases). Germline-derived CDR1 and CDR2 are KGHSH and LQKENI. This CDR3 region has 15 residues. The CDR3 loop reads CVSLFAGTMVNEQFF. CDR3 bases: TGTGTCAGCCTATTCGCCGGGACAATGGTAAATGAGCAGTTCTTC.

This clonotype was seen many times. The gene calls are TRBV6-5 and TRBJ1-6; unclear D gene. Germline values: CDR1 MNHEY, CDR2 SVGAGI. The CDR3 sequence is 18 residues long. Trimming cost V 0 bases and J 5 bases, with 17 bases left between them. In nucleotides, the CDR3 is TGTGCCAGCAGTTACTCGATATCGGGAGGGCCAAATAATTCACCCCTCCACTTT. Protein sequence: CASSYSISGGPNNSPLHF.

In nucleotides, the CDR3 is TGCAGCGTAGCGACGGATAATTCACCCCTCCACTTT. This encodes CSVATDNSPLHF. The V gene is TRBV29-1, the J gene TRBJ1-6; no clear D gene. The CDR3 spans 12 residues. Trimming took off 6 bases at V and 5 bases at J, with 8 bases between the two ends. CDR1 is SQVTM and CDR2 is ANQGSEA in the germline V gene.

This clonotype turned up a few times. The chain carries TRBV20-1 and TRBJ2-7; TRBD2 is a possible D gene (6 bases). The germline gives CDR1 DFQATT, CDR2 SNEGSKA (reference sequence). The ends were cut back, 6 bases at V and 2 bases at J, with 14 bases in the middle. The CDR3 extends over 13 amino acids. The DNA for the CDR3 is TGCAGTGCACAAGCGGGCGCGCCCTACGAGCAGTACTTC. As protein: CSAQAGAPYEQYF.

This clonotype was counted only a few times. The chain employs TRBV7-8 and TRBJ1-6; TRBD1 might be the D (5 bases). Germline V gives CDR1 SGHVS, CDR2 FQNEAQ. The CDR3 contains 16 residues. V dropped 4 bases and J dropped 5 bases, with 15 bases sitting between them. Here the CDR3 DNA reads TGTGCCAGCAGCTCCTCTTCGGGACGGAATAATTCACCCCTCCACTTT. It encodes CASSSSSGRNNSPLHF.

The rearrangement links TRBV7-2 to TRBJ2-1; D gene ambiguous. V lost 2 bases to trimming and J lost 6 bases, with 11 bases between them. The CDR3 runs 14 residues. CDR1 and CDR2 (germline): SGHTA, FQGNSA. The CDR3 DNA reads as TGTGCCAGCAGCTTATTATACAGAGGCAATGAGCAGTTCTTC. It specifies CASSLLYRGNEQFF.